Given below is one T cell receptor beta chain in context. Its antigen is still unknown. One end of the junction varies from germline; a read error may be responsible. The cohort was made up of 666 healthy bone marrow donors. Cohort members were all nominally healthy when sampled, although unrecorded immune exposures were likely present. The donor was CMV seropositive and belonged to the group of 250 to 300 seropositive cohort members. Every donor gave a peripheral blood sample, and the peripheral blood mononuclear cells from that sample were used for TCR beta sequencing. The Qiagen DNeasy Blood Extraction Kit was used to extract genomic DNA from the blood cell samples. Receptor libraries were prepared by the immunoSEQ multiplex PCR assay. For the multiplex PCR, a mixture combining 60 forward primers for TCR Vbeta segments and 13 reverse primers for TCR Jbeta segments was used. The CDR3 region of rearranged TCR beta genes was amplified from genomic DNA by a multiplex PCR assay. The Illumina HiSeq System was used to sequence the amplified TCR beta libraries as 87-base-pair reads. In the source study's methods: Across the roughly 670 repertoires, a later analysis counted approximately 75 million unique TCR beta chains, 9.5 million to 12 million of which were shared by at least two donors. A nearest-neighbor algorithm error-corrected the raw reads and collapsed the reads into unique sequences, merging closely related sequences to remove PCR and sequencing errors. V, D and J gene segments were assigned by aligning CDR3 sequences to IMGT reference sequences. For a sequence to be retained, a match of at least six nucleotides was required to both a V gene segment and a J gene segment. Rearrangements were classified as productive when the CDR3 lacked stop codons and remained in frame with V and J, and all other rearrangements were classified as non-productive. Following IMGT convention, CDR3 was defined as the stretch from the second conserved V-encoded cysteine up to the conserved J-encoded phenylalanine. In an earlier analysis of more than 550 of the donors, sequences lacking an unambiguous match to a single V gene segment were excluded. In an earlier analysis of approximately 500 of the donors, a V segment was called functional when productive rearrangements were above 56.7%, and segregating when the standard deviation between donors exceeded 5%. A statistical classification framework was built to diagnose cytomegalovirus status from the catalog of TCR beta chain sequences. A later analysis assigned V and J genes by comparing TCR nucleotide sequences with IMGT/GENE-DB human TR gene sequences. A later analysis assigned CDR3 sequences and most-parsimonious VDJ recombination scenarios with the TCRdist pipeline. A later analysis defined each TCR beta chain by its CDR3 amino acid sequence plus V-gene family, and excluded reads lacking a unique V-gene family. To address suspected cross-contamination and a sequencing artifact, a later analysis removed 592 highly shared, low-generation-probability nucleotide sequences. In a later analysis, a clonal expansion index was calculated for each public chain from normalized within-repertoire ranks of inferred template counts. Generation probabilities in a later analysis came from a VDJ recombination model fitted to out-of-frame rearrangements, and those results were checked against IGoR. In a later analysis, hypergeometric tests were used to score TCR-TCR, TCR-HLA and TCR-CMV co-occurrence, with a repertoire-size bias correction applied to TCR pairs. To estimate false discovery rates, a later analysis permuted the HLA or CMV assignments 20 times. In a later analysis, co-occurring TCRs were grouped using DBSCAN, with TCRdist sequence similarity added in when clustering inside HLA-allele-positive subsets. For co-occurrence clustering, repertoires with fewer than 30,000 or more than 120,000 public chains were excluded, along with several repertoires with anomalous nucleotide sharing. Entries here come from immuneACCESS through TCRdb and include only in-frame sequences with V and J called. Some clones fail to appear in such tables; in the studies checked, an unresolved V gene covers under half of the shortfall, and the cause of the remainder is unknown. The D gene and trimming were derived from the DNA, and the V and J assignments and clone size from that table. The sample yields about 150,000 clones; roughly 77% were counted once. The ten largest clones add up to 7.7% of the sample.

These data come from a study of cytomegalovirus exposure and HLA in healthy donors (dated by TCRdb to about 2017). Context from the whole study: According to an earlier analysis of 587 of the donors, 150 million to 200 million T cells yielded some 110 million unique TCR beta sequences and around 280 Gb of sequence data. Typing coverage differed by locus: A, B, C, DRB1 and DQB1 were typed in roughly 620-640 donors, DQA1 in about 510, DPA1 in nearly 610, and DPB1 in just under 490. Both class I and class II loci were covered by HLA typing, at four-digit resolution. Because of strong linkage in the cohort, four or five DR-DQ haplotypes were treated as single units for association and clustering. To predict cytomegalovirus infection status, the study brought together high-throughput TCR immunosequencing, statistical association of individual TCRs with disease status, and machine learning. Donor age, sex, ethnicity and CMV serostatus were compiled alongside the repertoire data. Using immunosequencing, the study profiled T cell repertoires from around 680 subjects and related those repertoires to cytomegalovirus serostatus. An earlier analysis of 587 of the donors applied high-throughput TCR beta sequencing to assess whether each TCR beta V gene segment acted as functional or pseudogenic. Rather than using new phenotypic data, the later analysis identified candidate immune exposures from TCR beta sequences and from how often those sequences occurred across donors. Of the 300 to 450 genotyped donors, 70% to 90% were placed in the genetic ancestry cluster associated with self-reported Caucasian donors. All discovery cohort repertoires had been generated using a single sequencing platform. A later genetic analysis took genome-wide SNP genotypes for about 55% of the 666 donors and used that subset as a discovery cohort. Along with the approximately 650-subject first cohort, a separate validation cohort of more than 90 different subjects was used. The study aimed to test whether signatures of past pathogen exposure could be identified by cataloging public T cell receptors. Across approximately 400 genotyped donors of the cohort, an average of approximately 240,000 unique TCR beta nucleotide sequences per donor were sequenced, and around 19% of those sequences were non-productive. About 300 gigabases of sequencing data and roughly 81 million unique TCR sequences made up an early release that covered 500 to 700 HLA-typed donors. A later analysis re-analyzed previously published TCR beta repertoires from 550 to 700 donors and added high-resolution HLA genotyping to study TCR occurrence patterns. Broader findings and caveats from the paper: When HLA alleles, especially DR and DQ, strongly co-occurred, TCR associations were difficult to assign to individual alleles. Immune exposure information for the cohort was limited to CMV serostatus. Correlated functional status among segregating V segments might be attributable to linkage disequilibrium, but an unknown experimental factor could not be ruled out. A group of highly shared sequence variants was considered likely to be a technical artifact of the sequencing pipeline. Most CMV-associated TCR beta chains appeared to be HLA-restricted in a later analysis, and the HLA associations seemed to be driven largely by CMV exposure. An association between a missense DCLRE1C variant and V-gene and J-gene trimming of TCR beta chains was found in a later genetic analysis and replicated in an independent cohort. While some public TCRs were present in many individuals, most TCR sequences turned up only very rarely across donors. Because counts were too low, some 17 rarely observed V segments, including chromosome 9 orphons, were left out of the earlier analysis of some 600 of the donors. According to a later analysis, TCR association rates differed among HLA loci, with DRB1 alleles showing the most associated TCRs and HLA-C alleles showing the fewest. The classifier was reported to diagnose cytomegalovirus status with high specificity and sensitivity in both the original cohort and the validation cohort. HLA typing was unavailable for some donors at each locus, so association tests used only the typed subset. In an earlier analysis of roughly 500 of the donors, most TCR beta V segments appeared in productive rearrangements about 90% or about 30% of the time, broadly matching IMGT annotations. A further reported finding was that TCR beta sequences accurately predicted the HLA-A and HLA-B alleles for most subjects in the first cohort. In a later analysis, HLA-associated TCR beta chains showed more clonal expansion and lower generation probabilities than non-associated chains that were equally common. In this cohort, only TCR beta chains were sequenced, and detectable features were limited by the absence of alpha or paired-chain data. A later analysis reported that several top co-occurrence clusters appeared linked to parvovirus B19, influenza, CMV and Epstein-Barr virus. Sequencing depth was assumed to be roughly uniform across donors in the presence/absence analyses, though that assumption may not hold. At a false discovery rate of 0.05, a later analysis linked under 20,000 TCR beta sequences to specific HLA alleles. In a later genetic analysis, fewer N-insertions in productive TCRs were reported among donors in an Asian-associated ancestry cluster than the roughly 700-donor mean. The 87-base-pair reads could not distinguish some IMGT-functional V segments, including TRBV6-2 and TRBV6-3, so those segments were excluded. It was suggested by the authors that the approach could potentially be generalized to other disease states and immunological phenotypes. A few of the identified cytomegalovirus-associated TCR beta chains were confirmed in vitro to be specific for cytomegalovirus antigens. In the study, approximately 160 TCR beta chains were listed as associated with cytomegalovirus.

According to the germline V gene (reference sequence), CDR1 reads MNHEY and CDR2 reads SMNVEV. The CDR3 numbers 13 residues from cysteine through phenylalanine. Only CDR3 DNA remains: 39 bases, in frame from the first base. This TCR came from a man aged 25 to 45 in good health and CMV-seropositive. Rearrangement joined TRBV27 to TRBJ1-1, with the D gene call left open. The material sequenced was PBMCs. The bases read TGTGCCAGCAGAGCGGAGGGCGGCACTAAAGCTTTCTTT. Its translation reads: CASRAEGGTKAFF.